The 31 T cell receptor beta chains presented below share a single source sample, sequenced in a study of OX40 agonist ivuxolimab in advanced cancers. Produced via immunoSEQ multiplex PCR; TCRdb's table is partial and in-frame only. Of 150,000 to 170,000 clones in the sample, 85% to 95% were seen once. The sequencing here drew on CD4+ or CD8+ T cells sorted from blood, taken in a trial of the OX40 agonist ivuxolimab. These receptor sequences come from an adult with an advanced solid tumor such as melanoma, head and neck, liver or kidney cancer.

This clone was seen a single time. The J gene is TRBJ1-5, the V gene TRBV29-1; D is possibly TRBD1 (6 bases). CDR3 length equals 12 residues. V was trimmed by 6 bases and J by 9 bases, leaving 15 bases between them. The germline V gene encodes CDR1 SQVTM and CDR2 ANQGSEA. CDR3 residues: CSVEEQGPPQHF. The DNA for the CDR3 is TGCAGCGTCGAGGAACAGGGCCCGCCCCAGCATTTT.

CDR3: CASLPGVGYGYTF. The CDR3 DNA follows: TGTGCCAGCCTCCCCGGGGTGGGCTATGGCTACACCTTC. J is TRBJ1-2 and V is TRBV6-1; D is unresolved. This CDR3 region has 13 residues. Germline loops: CDR1 MNHNS, CDR2 SASEGT. The ends were cut back, 8 bases at V and 4 bases at J, with 14 bases in the middle.

J is TRBJ2-7 and V is TRBV6-6; TRBD1 matches 7 bases. The germline CDR1 and CDR2 sequences are MNHNY and SVGAGI (reference sequence). This CDR3 has 13 residues. V lost 7 bases to trimming and J lost 2 bases; unmatched junction nucleotides: 5. As DNA, the CDR3 is TGTGCCAGCACTCCGACAGGGACCTACGAGCAGTACTTC. Amino acids: CASTPTGTYEQYF.

This chain joins TRBV7-2 and TRBJ2-3; D is unclear. Germline CDR1 and CDR2: SGHTA and FQGNSA. V dropped 0 bases and J dropped 12 bases, with 16 bases sitting between them. The CDR3 runs 14 residues. The CDR3 loop reads CASSLAWVAPIQYF. The CDR3 DNA follows: TGTGCCAGCAGCTTAGCGTGGGTGGCCCCAATCCAGTATTTT. Combining the CDR3 with reference TRBV7-2 and TRBJ2-3 gives the whole variable domain GAGVSQSPSNKVTEKGKDVELRCDPISGHTALYWYRQSLGQGLEFLIYFQGNSAPDKSGLPSDRFSAERTGGSVSTLTIQRTQQEDSAVYLCASSLAWVAPIQYFGPGTRLTVL.

The chain carries TRBV13 and TRBJ2-4; D possibly uses TRBD1 or TRBD2 (5 bases each). This CDR3 spans 17 amino acids. In germline, CDR1 is PRHDT, CDR2 FYEKMQ (reference sequence). Trimming cost V 5 bases and J 0 bases, with 17 bases left between them. This chain's CDR3 is CASSRGIRELAKNIQYF. DNA of the CDR3: TGTGCCAGCAGCCGGGGAATCAGGGAGTTAGCCAAAAACATTCAGTACTTC.

The chain is built from TRBV5-5 and TRBJ2-5; 7 bases map to TRBD1. CDR1 and CDR2 (germline): SGHKS, YYEKEE (reference sequence). There are 14 residues in the CDR3. The V gene end was trimmed by 1 base and the J gene end by 1 base; junction bases not matched to a gene: 1. The CDR3 is CASSLNRGQETQYF. In DNA, the CDR3 is TGTGCCAGCAGCTTGAACAGGGGCCAAGAGACCCAGTACTTC.

This chain links TRBV6-5 with TRBJ2-7, with a weak D call TRBD1 (5 bases). The length of the CDR3 is 12 residues. From germline, CDR1 is MNHEY and CDR2 SVGAGI. V was pared by 5 bases and J by 6 bases, with 11 bases between. CDR3 bases: TGTGCCAGCAGTGAAAGACAGTTCGAGCAGTACTTC. Its translation: CASSERQFEQYF.

V is TRBV28 and J is TRBJ2-2; D not certain. V was shortened by 0 bases and J by 1 base, with 9 bases between the two germline ends. Per germline, CDR1 MDHEN and CDR2 SYDVKM. The CDR3 has 16 amino acids. The DNA of the CDR3 is TGTGCCAGCAGTTTATGGGGTTTCAGGAACACCGGGGAGCTGTTTTTT. Encoded protein: CASSLWGFRNTGELFF.

This chain links TRBV6-5 with TRBJ1-5; D ambiguous. CDR3 size: 15 residues. Trimming cost V 0 bases and J 3 bases, with 9 bases left between them. CDR1 and CDR2 (germline): MNHEY, SVGAGI. CDR3 loop: CASSYSNSLNQPQHF. CDR3 nucleotide sequence: TGTGCCAGCAGTTACTCGAACTCTCTCAATCAGCCCCAGCATTTT.

The rearrangement joins TRBV5-1 to TRBJ1-3; D perhaps matches TRBD1 (5 bases). V was pared by 0 bases and J by 0 bases, with 10 bases between. This CDR3 region has 16 residues. Germline CDR1 reads SGHRS; CDR2 reads YFSETQ. The CDR3 coding sequence is TGCGCCAGCAGCTTGGGTACGGGGGGCTCTGGAAACACCATATATTTT. Translating it yields CASSLGTGGSGNTIYF.

The chain employs TRBV6-5 and TRBJ2-1; possibly TRBD2 for D (6 bases). The CDR3 has 12 residues. The germline V gene encodes CDR1 MNHEY and CDR2 SVGAGI. The ends were cut back, 7 bases at V and 7 bases at J, with 11 bases in the middle. For the CDR3, the DNA is TGTGCCAGCACTCCCGGGGGTAATGAGCAGTTCTTC. It translates to CASTPGGNEQFF.

The rearrangement uses TRBV7-9 and TRBJ1-1, with D perhaps matching TRBD1 (5 bases). Germline loops: CDR1 SEHNR, CDR2 FQNEAQ (reference sequence). The CDR3 sequence is 13 residues long. Trimming removed 5 bases at V and 8 bases at J, with 15 bases between. CDR3 nucleotide sequence: TGTGCCAGCAGCGAGGGGACCACAGTAGAAGCTTTCTTT. This codes for CASSEGTTVEAFF. The variable domain in full, completed from reference TRBV7-9 and TRBJ1-1, reads DTGVSQNPRHKITKRGQNVTFRCDPISEHNRLYWYRQTLGQGPEFLTYFQNEAQLEKSRLLSDRFSAERPKGSFSTLEIQRTEQGDSAMYLCASSEGTTVEAFFGQGTRLTVV.

The rearrangement uses TRBV5-1 and TRBJ1-2; D not certain. CDR3 size: 14 residues. CDR1 and CDR2 (germline): SGHRS, YFSETQ. V was cut by 2 bases and J by 3 bases, with 11 bases left in between. CDR3 DNA: TGCGCCAGCAGCTTCTCCACCGATTACTATGGCTACACCTTC. This encodes CASSFSTDYYGYTF.

This chain links TRBV6-5 with TRBJ1-4; D unclear. The ends were cut back, 6 bases at V and 0 bases at J, with 8 bases in the middle. The CDR3 extends over 14 amino acids. The germline gives CDR1 MNHEY, CDR2 SVGAGI. CDR3 nucleotide sequence: TGTGCCAGCAGCCGATCTCCAACTAATGAAAAACTGTTTTTT. The encoded protein is CASSRSPTNEKLFF.

In its sample, this clone was seen once. The CDR3 spells CASSQILKLGERNTEAFF. DNA of the CDR3: TGTGCCAGCAGCCAAATACTAAAGTTGGGGGAAAGGAACACTGAAGCTTTCTTT. The chain employs TRBV5-4 and TRBJ1-1; D may be TRBD1 (5 bases). The CDR3 runs 18 residues. Germline CDR1 and CDR2: SGHNT and YYREEE (reference sequence). V lost 4 bases and J lost 1, with 23 bases in between. The full variable domain, in which reference TRBV5-4 and TRBJ1-1 provide the parts outside the CDR3, is ETGVTQSPTHLIKTRGQQVTLRCSSQSGHNTVSWYQQALGQGPQFIFQYYREEENGRGNFPPRFSGLQFPNYSSELNVNALELDDSALYLCASSQILKLGERNTEAFFGQGTRLTVV.

V is TRBV2 and J is TRBJ2-1; 10 bases map to TRBD2. This CDR3 has 15 residues. CDR1 and CDR2 (germline): SNHLY, FYNNEI. Trimming took 6 bases from V and 5 from J; bases not matched to a gene: 7. Here the CDR3 DNA reads TGTGCCAGCAGCCGGAGCGGGGGGGGAAACAATGAGCAGTTCTTC. Amino acids: CASSRSGGGNNEQFF.

The rearrangement links TRBV5-4 to TRBJ1-4, with D possibly matching TRBD1 (6 bases). V gave up 2 bases and J gave up 8 bases, with 10 bases separating them. CDR1 is SGHNT and CDR2 is YYREEE in the germline V gene (reference sequence). CDR3 length equals 13 residues. CDR3 bases: TGTGCCAGCAGCTTTGGGGGCAGGGAAAAACTGTTTTTT. It specifies CASSFGGREKLFF.

The chain carries TRBV7-2 and TRBJ1-2; D is unclear. The CDR3 spans 14 residues. V gave up 0 bases and J gave up 1 base, with 6 bases separating them. Germline V lookup: CDR1 SGHTA, CDR2 FQGNSA. The CDR3 here is CASSLALNNYGYTF. As DNA, the CDR3 is TGTGCCAGCAGCTTAGCGTTAAATAACTATGGCTACACCTTC. The whole variable domain, filled in from reference TRBV7-2 and TRBJ1-2, reads GAGVSQSPSNKVTEKGKDVELRCDPISGHTALYWYRQSLGQGLEFLIYFQGNSAPDKSGLPSDRFSAERTGGSVSTLTIQRTQQEDSAVYLCASSLALNNYGYTFGSGTRLTVV.

This sequence joins TRBV19 and TRBJ2-2; D is uncertain. This CDR3 region has 13 residues. The germline V gene encodes CDR1 LNHDA and CDR2 SQIVND (reference sequence). The V gene lost 5 bases and the J gene lost 5 bases, with 9 bases spanning the gap. CDR3 sequence: CASSQDWTGELFF. For the CDR3, the DNA is TGTGCCAGTAGTCAAGACTGGACCGGGGAGCTGTTTTTT.

J is TRBJ2-7 and V is TRBV2; 8 bases fit TRBD1. This CDR3 spans 15 amino acids. Germline values: CDR1 SNHLY, CDR2 FYNNEI. Trimming at V came to 7 bases and at J to 6 bases, leaving 14 bases not matched to a gene. The CDR3 loop is CASTDDRGSTGEQYF. CDR3 DNA sequence: TGTGCCAGCACCGACGACAGGGGAAGTACGGGCGAGCAGTACTTC.

The chain joins TRBV4-3 to TRBJ1-1, with 8 bases that match TRBD1. V gave up 1 base and J gave up 0 bases; unmatched junction bases: 7. The CDR3 is 17 amino acids. Germline CDR1 LGHNA, CDR2 YSLEER. CDR3 amino acids: CASSQGYRTGMNTEAFF. DNA for the CDR3: TGCGCCAGCAGCCAAGGGTACCGGACAGGGATGAACACTGAAGCTTTCTTT.

The chain joins TRBV5-1 to TRBJ2-7; D is undetermined. This CDR3 has 12 amino acids. The germline V and J ends were trimmed by 0 bases and 5 bases, with 6 bases remaining between them. Germline V CDR1 and CDR2: SGHRS, YFSETQ. The CDR3 DNA reads TGCGCCAGCAGCTTGGGAGAAGACGAGCAGTACTTC. This encodes CASSLGEDEQYF.

The chain carries TRBV10-3 and TRBJ2-2, with 14 bases matching TRBD2. V gave up 9 bases and J gave up 4 bases; unmatched junction bases: 7. The germline CDR1 and CDR2 sequences are ENHRY and SYGVKD. The CDR3 totals 16 residues. The CDR3 loop reads CAIATSGRATTGELFF. CDR3 nucleotides: TGTGCCATTGCGACTAGCGGGAGGGCGACCACCGGGGAGCTGTTTTTT.

The rearrangement joins TRBV18 to TRBJ2-7; the D is unclear. In germline, CDR1 is KGHSH, CDR2 LQKENI. This CDR3 contains 12 residues. Trimming pared 1 base from V and 6 bases from J, leaving 7 bases between. CDR3 DNA sequence: TGTGCCAGCTCACCACTACTGGGCGAGCAGTACTTC. It codes for CASSPLLGEQYF. The variable domain in full, with the rest retrieved from reference TRBV18 and TRBJ2-7, is NAGVMQNPRHLVRRRGQEARLRCSPMKGHSHVYWYRQLPEEGLKFMVYLQKENIIDESGMPKERFSAEFPKEGPSILRIQQVVRGDSAAYFCASSPLLGEQYFGPGTRLTVT.

This clone was detected once. The chain couples TRBV4-2 to TRBJ1-1; D is uncertain. Trimming removed 3 bases from V and 0 bases from J, with 14 bases in between. Germline-derived CDR1 and CDR2 are LGHNA and YNFKEQ. The CDR3 consists of 16 residues. The CDR3: CASSQGGRTLNTEAFF. The DNA of the CDR3 is TGTGCCAGCAGCCAGGGAGGACGGACCCTGAACACTGAAGCTTTCTTT.

The rearrangement joins TRBV6-5 to TRBJ2-5; tentatively, D is TRBD2 (6 bases). The length of the CDR3 is 14 residues. V lost 5 bases and J 1 base, leaving 11 bases between the germline ends. The germline gives CDR1 MNHEY, CDR2 SVGAGI. The CDR3 is CASSPGTLQETQYF. The CDR3 region has the DNA TGTGCCAGCAGTCCCGGGACTCTCCAAGAGACCCAGTACTTC.

J is TRBJ1-3 and V is TRBV9; D gene unclear. Germline V gives CDR1 SGDLS, CDR2 YYNGEE. The CDR3 contains 10 residues. Between the trimmed V and J ends, which lost 3 bases and 9 bases, there was a span of 4 bases. For the CDR3, the DNA is TGTGCCAGCAGCGGGAGCACCATATATTTT. Translated: CASSGSTIYF. Full variable domain (rest looked up from reference TRBV9 and TRBJ1-3): DSGVTQTPKHLITATGQRVTLRCSPRSGDLSVYWYQQSLDQGLQFLIQYYNGEERAKGNILERFSAQQFPDLHSELNLSSLELGDSALYFCASSGSTIYFGEGSWLTVV.

The CDR3 DNA follows: TGTGCCAGCAGCATAGCGGGAGGGCCGGGGAATGAGCAGTTCTTC. It yields the protein CASSIAGGPGNEQFF. The chain has TRBV28 and TRBJ2-1; TRBD2 matches 11 bases. This CDR3 region has 15 residues. The germline V gene has CDR1 MDHEN and CDR2 SYDVKM. The J segment lost 7 bases and the V segment lost 6 bases, leaving 8 bases of the junction unmatched. Together with reference TRBV28 and TRBJ2-1, the CDR3 gives the full variable domain: DVKVTQSSRYLVKRTGEKVFLECVQDMDHENMFWYRQDPGLGLRLIYFSYDVKMKEKGDIPEGYSVSREKKERFSLILESASTNQTSMYLCASSIAGGPGNEQFFGPGTRLTVL.

The CDR3 nucleotides read TGTGCCAGTAGTCTCGGACGTACATCACGCACAGATACGCAGTATTTT. This sequence encodes CASSLGRTSRTDTQYF. This chain connects TRBV19 to TRBJ2-3; D is unclear. Germline V gives CDR1 LNHDA, CDR2 SQIVND (reference sequence). V was shortened by 5 bases and J by 1 base, with 16 bases between the two germline ends. The length of the CDR3 is 16 residues.

The chain has TRBV7-9 and TRBJ2-3, with D perhaps matching TRBD2 (6 bases). The CDR3 is 15 amino acids. Per germline, CDR1 SEHNR and CDR2 FQNEAQ (reference sequence). V lost 5 bases and J lost 1, with 13 bases in between. The DNA for the CDR3 is TGTGCCAGCAGCCACCGGGACTCTCGCACAGATACGCAGTATTTT. Its protein is CASSHRDSRTDTQYF.

The chain couples TRBV29-1 to TRBJ2-1; 11 bases map to TRBD1. Germline V CDR1 and CDR2: SQVTM, ANQGSEA. After removal of 7 bases from V and 4 bases from J, the junction contained 12 bases not matched to a gene. The CDR3 spans 16 residues. The CDR3, as DNA: TGCAGCGGTCCCCCGGGGACAGGGGGGACTTACAATGAGCAGTTCTTC. This codes for CSGPPGTGGTYNEQFF.